The 29 T cell receptor beta chains below were found in one sample sequenced in a study of T cells in Graves' hyperthyroidism and ophthalmopathy. TCR beta CDR3 region amplification was performed from RNA transcripts. When the TCR CDR3 underwent first-round RT-PCR, the HTBI primer set was used. TCRdb re-derived calls from the multiplex PCR reads in MiXCR, one entry per CDR3 protein. In the table there are some 500,000 distinct CDR3 sequences, approximately 15% of which are singletons. The sample taken for sequencing was blood. The receptors derive from a woman in her late teens or twenties with Graves' hyperthyroidism.

The rearrangement links TRBV20-1 to TRBJ1-2; D gene uncertain. From germline, CDR1 is DFQATT and CDR2 SNEGSKA (reference sequence). The CDR3 covers 12 residues. Trimming removed 0 bases from V and 5 bases from J, with 7 bases in between. The DNA for the CDR3 is TGCAGTGCTAGAGATGGAACTTATGGCTACACCTTC. This encodes CSARDGTYGYTF.

This clonotype came up a few times. An end of the junction does not agree with germline; a read error may underlie this. The chain joins TRBV10-3 to TRBJ2-7; 10 nucleotides align to TRBD1. CDR3 size: 13 residues. Per the germline V gene, CDR1 is ENHRY and CDR2 is SYGVKD. The CDR3 sequence: CAISERDRGERYF. For the CDR3, the DNA is TGTGCCATCAGTGAAAGGGACAGGGGCGAGCGGTACTTC.

In the case of this clonotype: Given a much more abundant clone one base away, this may be a read error. The chain recombines TRBV30 with TRBJ1-5; D is unresolved. The length of the CDR3 is 13 residues. The V gene lost 4 bases and the J gene lost 9 bases, with 16 bases spanning the gap. CDR1 and CDR2 (germline): GTSNPN, SVGIG (reference sequence). The CDR3 DNA follows: TGTGCCTGGAAGGGTTCCCATCGGAGGCCCCAGCATTTT. Protein: CAWKGSHRRPQHF.

This clonotype appeared many times. The chain couples TRBV11-3 to TRBJ1-1, with 7 bases aligning to TRBD1. The germline CDR1 and CDR2 sequences are SGHNT and YENEEA. The CDR3 covers 15 residues. The V and J ends lost 5 bases and 0 bases, in that order; junction bases with no gene match: 6. In nucleotides, the CDR3 is TGTGCCAGCAGCGCGGGACAGCAAATGAACACTGAAGCTTTCTTT. As protein: CASSAGQQMNTEAFF.

This clonotype was recorded at least ten times. The chain has TRBV27 and TRBJ1-2, with D perhaps matching TRBD1 (5 bases). Trimming removed 1 base at V and 4 bases at J, with 13 bases between. Germline V gives CDR1 MNHEY, CDR2 SMNVEV (reference sequence). CDR3 length equals 15 residues. The CDR3 sequence is CASSLYSGRGYGYTF. CDR3 coding DNA: TGTGCCAGCAGTTTATACTCAGGGAGAGGCTATGGCTACACCTTC.

Only a few counts were recorded for this clonotype. The rearrangement joins TRBV14 to TRBJ2-5, with D hard to call. The V gene's germline CDR1 is SGHDN and CDR2 FVKESK. The V and J ends lost 2 bases and 6 bases respectively, with 13 bases between them. The CDR3 totals 14 residues. DNA of the CDR3: TGTGCCAGCAGCCAATTAACCAGGACGAAGACCCAGTACTTC. The encoded protein is CASSQLTRTKTQYF. Combining the CDR3 with reference TRBV14 and TRBJ2-5 gives the whole variable domain EAGVTQFPSHSVIEKGQTVTLRCDPISGHDNLYWYRRVMGKEIKFLLHFVKESKQDESGMPNNRFLAERTGGTYSTLKVQPAELEDSGVYFCASSQLTRTKTQYFGPGTRLLVL.

The chain is built from TRBV27 and TRBJ1-1, with D possibly matching TRBD1 (5 bases). Germline loops: CDR1 MNHEY, CDR2 SMNVEV (reference sequence). This CDR3 has 17 residues. Trimming removed 3 bases at V and 0 bases at J, with 17 bases between. The CDR3 DNA sequence: TGTGCCAGCAGTTTCGGGAGGGGTCCCTACATGAACACTGAAGCTTTCTTT. The encoded protein is CASSFGRGPYMNTEAFF.

In its sample, this clonotype was seen many times. The rearrangement uses TRBV11-2 and TRBJ2-1, with 7 nucleotides matching TRBD1. Germline CDR1 reads SGHAT; CDR2 reads FQNNGV. With 5 bases clipped from V and 2 bases from J, the junction kept 3 bases outside the gene matches. The CDR3 is 14 residues long. DNA of the CDR3: TGTGCCAGCAGCCCCGGGACAGCCTACAATGAGCAGTTCTTC. It codes for CASSPGTAYNEQFF.

The genes are TRBV27 and TRBJ1-5; 10 nucleotides align to TRBD1. The J segment lost 6 bases and the V segment lost 6 bases, leaving 5 bases of the junction unmatched. The germline gives CDR1 MNHEY, CDR2 SMNVEV (reference sequence). This CDR3 is built from 14 residues. CDR3 loop: CASRAGTGAQPQHF. The CDR3, as DNA: TGTGCCAGCAGGGCCGGGACAGGGGCTCAGCCCCAGCATTTT.

The genes are TRBV13 and TRBJ1-1; 7 nucleotides match TRBD1. The CDR3 covers 12 residues. CDR1 is PRHDT, CDR2 FYEKMQ, per germline (reference sequence). V was pared by 7 bases and J by 5 bases, with 4 bases of the junction left unmatched. CDR3 residues: CASKGAGTEAFF. CDR3 nucleotides: TGTGCCAGCAAGGGGGCTGGGACTGAAGCTTTCTTT.

This clonotype has at least ten counts. V and J are TRBV2 and TRBJ2-7; D assignment may be TRBD1 or TRBD2 (5 bases each). The germline V gene has CDR1 SNHLY and CDR2 FYNNEI. The V end lost 6 bases, the J end lost 9 bases, and 24 bases lay between the germline ends. The CDR3 spans 15 residues. In nucleotides, the CDR3 is TGTGCCAGCAGGGACCGGGACGGGGTTTCGGGGTTGCAGTACGTC. This sequence encodes CASRDRDGVSGLQYV.

The chain recombines TRBV20-1 with TRBJ1-2, with D perhaps matching TRBD1 (6 bases). V lost 1 base and J lost 3, with 12 bases in between. Germline CDR1 reads DFQATT; CDR2 reads SNEGSKA (reference sequence). CDR3 size: 14 residues. The CDR3 loop reads CSARAQGRHYGYTF. The CDR3 DNA is TGCAGTGCTAGAGCGCAGGGGCGGCACTATGGCTACACCTTC.

This clonotype was picked up many times. Here the CDR3 DNA reads TGTGCCAGCAAGCTAACCGGGACTCCACAAGAGACCCAGTACTTC. It yields the protein CASKLTGTPQETQYF. The V call is TRBV5-5, the J call TRBJ2-5, with D tentatively TRBD2 (6 bases). Looked up from germline, CDR1 is SGHKS and CDR2 is YYEKEE (reference sequence). With 6 bases removed from V and 2 bases from J, the gap between germline ends came to 17 bases. This CDR3 comprises 15 residues.

This clonotype was observed at least ten times. This chain joins TRBV5-1 and TRBJ2-3; the D gene is possibly TRBD1 (5 bases). CDR1 is SGHRS and CDR2 is YFSETQ in the germline V gene. The CDR3 totals 13 residues. Trimming took 4 bases from V and 1 from J, leaving 7 bases between them. The CDR3 loop reads CASSVTGTDTQYF. CDR3 coding DNA: TGCGCCAGCAGCGTGACAGGCACAGATACGCAGTATTTT.

This clonotype appeared many times. The chain is built from TRBV12-3 or TRBV12-4 and TRBJ2-2, with 7 nucleotides matching TRBD1. The CDR3 covers 13 residues. J was trimmed by 7 bases and V by 6 bases; bases with no gene match: 5. The DNA for the CDR3 is TGTGCCAGCAGCGGACAGGCGAACGGGGAGCTGTTTTTT. It yields the protein CASSGQANGELFF.

The genes are TRBV5-5 and TRBJ2-1; D is tentatively TRBD1 or TRBD2 (7 bases each). The germline CDR1 and CDR2 sequences are SGHKS and YYEKEE (reference sequence). Deletions cut 5 bases from V and 4 bases from J, with 25 bases between. This CDR3 comprises 18 residues. The CDR3 spells CASRSKGGGGPGYNEQFF. CDR3 nucleotides: TGTGCCAGCAGGTCAAAGGGGGGAGGGGGCCCGGGGTACAATGAGCAGTTCTTC.

This clonotype was seen a handful of times. V and J are TRBV5-1 and TRBJ2-1; 8 nucleotides match TRBD1. Germline values: CDR1 SGHRS, CDR2 YFSETQ. This CDR3 comprises 17 residues. V shed 0 bases and J 4 bases; nucleotides not matched to a gene: 9. The CDR3 nucleotides read TGCGCCAGCAGCTTGGCGATCTCTGGGACAGGATACAATGAGCAGTTCTTC. This translates into CASSLAISGTGYNEQFF. The whole variable domain, filled in from reference TRBV5-1 and TRBJ2-1, reads KAGVTQTPRYLIKTRGQQVTLSCSPISGHRSVSWYQQTPGQGLQFLFEYFSETQRNKGNFPGRFSGRQFSNSRSEMNVSTLELGDSALYLCASSLAISGTGYNEQFFGPGTRLTVL.

This sequence joins TRBV10-3 and TRBJ2-5; 8 bases match TRBD2. The V gene end was trimmed by 2 bases and the J gene end by 7 bases; junction bases not matched to a gene: 6. Germline values: CDR1 ENHRY, CDR2 SYGVKD. This CDR3 has 14 residues. CDR3 nucleotides: TGTGCCATCAGTGAGGCAGCGGGAGTTGGGACCCAGTACTTC. The encoded protein is CAISEAAGVGTQYF.

This clonotype was recorded at least ten times. The chain has TRBV14 and TRBJ2-1; D remains unclear. This CDR3 contains 13 residues. CDR1 is SGHDN, CDR2 FVKESK, per germline. Trimming left V 4 bases short and J 9 bases short, with 13 bases between. CDR3 residues: CASSPQISAEQFF. The CDR3 nucleotides are TGTGCCAGCAGCCCACAGATCTCTGCTGAGCAGTTCTTC.

This clonotype was seen at least ten times. The chain links TRBV30 to TRBJ1-5; D ambiguous. This CDR3 is built from 13 residues. Germline V gene data show CDR1 as GTSNPN and CDR2 as SVGIG (reference sequence). V lost 5 bases, J lost 3 bases, and 11 bases lay in between. The CDR3 coding sequence is TGTGCCTGGGCGACTCGTCCCAATCAGCCCCAGCATTTT. It is translated as CAWATRPNQPQHF.

The table lists this clonotype with many counts. J is TRBJ2-1 and V is TRBV6-2 or TRBV6-3; 7 bases are shared with TRBD1. Per germline, CDR1 MNHEY and CDR2 SVGEGT. The CDR3 length is 13 residues. V shed 7 bases and J 6 bases; nucleotides not matched to a gene: 6. The CDR3 DNA is TGTGCCAGCACCTCCACAGGGGCCAATGAGCAGTTCTTC. Translation: CASTSTGANEQFF.

This clonotype was counted ten times or more. The CDR3 protein is CASSAGQGARGNTIYF. CDR3 nucleotides: TGTGCCAGCAGCGCTGGACAGGGGGCGCGGGGAAACACCATATATTTT. The chain recombines TRBV9 with TRBJ1-3, with TRBD1 identical over 11 bases. The CDR3 loop spans 16 amino acids. Germline CDR1 SGDLS, CDR2 YYNGEE. V trimming: 3 bases; J trimming: 4 bases; junction bases outside the gene matches: 6.

This clonotype was seen ten or more times. The chain employs TRBV10-1 and TRBJ2-1; weak D call: TRBD1 (5 bases). Trimming shortened V by 6 bases and J by 7 bases, and 19 bases separated the two germline ends. CDR1 is WNHNN and CDR2 is SYGVQD in the germline V gene (reference sequence). The CDR3 sequence is 15 residues long. CDR3 residues: CASSVGLAHRNEQFF. CDR3 in DNA: TGCGCCAGCAGCGTTGGGCTCGCCCACAGGAATGAGCAGTTCTTC.

This clonotype was counted at least ten times. The chain uses TRBV28 and TRBJ2-7; 11 positions agree with TRBD2. The CDR3 sequence is 16 residues long. Germline assignment: CDR1 MDHEN and CDR2 SYDVKM. Unmatched junction bases numbered 7, after V lost 5 bases and J lost 1 base. The CDR3 reads CASSLDGTSGSYEQYV. As DNA, the CDR3 is TGTGCCAGCAGTCTGGACGGGACTAGCGGATCCTACGAGCAGTACGTC.

The chain joins TRBV20-1 to TRBJ1-5; no definite D call. Germline CDR1 and CDR2: DFQATT and SNEGSKA (reference sequence). This CDR3 has 12 residues. Trimming removed 2 bases at V and 5 bases at J, with 7 bases between. CDR3 DNA: TGCAGTGCTAGACACGCGGATCAGCCCCAGCATTTT. Translated: CSARHADQPQHF.

The V call is TRBV6-1, the J call TRBJ2-3; D is unresolved. Germline CDR1 reads MNHNS; CDR2 reads SASEGT. CDR3 length: 13 amino acids. Between the trimmed V and J ends, which lost 0 bases and 3 bases, there was a span of 4 bases. The CDR3 sequence is CASSEAWTDTQYF. The CDR3 bases are TGTGCCAGCAGTGAAGCGTGGACAGATACGCAGTATTTT.

This clonotype was recorded at least ten times. CDR3 sequence reads: CAWSATSGKDTQYF. In DNA, the CDR3 is TGTGCCTGGAGTGCTACTAGCGGGAAAGATACGCAGTATTTT. The gene calls are TRBV30 and TRBJ2-3; 10 bases are shared with TRBD2. Germline CDR1 and CDR2: GTSNPN and SVGIG (reference sequence). The trim removed 1 base at V and 5 bases at J, leaving 3 bases unmatched. The CDR3 has 14 residues.

This clonotype appeared many times. The rearrangement links TRBV11-3 to TRBJ2-1; D ambiguous. The CDR3 sequence is 11 residues long. V was cut by 3 bases and J by 9 bases, with 6 bases left in between. CDR1 and CDR2 (germline): SGHNT, YENEEA. The CDR3 sequence is CASSFVGEQFF. The CDR3 DNA reads TGTGCCAGCAGCTTCGTAGGTGAGCAGTTCTTC.

This clonotype was picked up many times. This rearrangement joins TRBV5-4 to TRBJ2-7, with TRBD2 matching over 7 bases. This CDR3 spans 15 amino acids. CDR1 SGHNT and CDR2 YYREEE come from the germline V gene (reference sequence). The V and J ends lost 0 bases and 2 bases, in that order; junction bases with no gene match: 5. CDR3 amino acids: CASSLGLAETYEQYF. CDR3 DNA sequence: TGTGCCAGCAGCTTGGGACTAGCAGAAACCTACGAGCAGTACTTC.